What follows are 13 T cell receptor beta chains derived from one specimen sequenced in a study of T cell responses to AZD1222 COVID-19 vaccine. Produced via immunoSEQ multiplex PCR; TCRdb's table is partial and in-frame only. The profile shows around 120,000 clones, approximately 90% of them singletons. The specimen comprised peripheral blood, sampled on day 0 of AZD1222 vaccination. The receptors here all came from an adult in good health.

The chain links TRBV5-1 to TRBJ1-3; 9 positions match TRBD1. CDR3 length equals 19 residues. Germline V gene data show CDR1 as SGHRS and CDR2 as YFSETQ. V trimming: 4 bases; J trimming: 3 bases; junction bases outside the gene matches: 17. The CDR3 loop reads CASSPGGPGTGIGGNTIYF. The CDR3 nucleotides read TGCGCCAGCAGCCCTGGGGGTCCCGGGACAGGGATCGGTGGAAACACCATATATTTT.

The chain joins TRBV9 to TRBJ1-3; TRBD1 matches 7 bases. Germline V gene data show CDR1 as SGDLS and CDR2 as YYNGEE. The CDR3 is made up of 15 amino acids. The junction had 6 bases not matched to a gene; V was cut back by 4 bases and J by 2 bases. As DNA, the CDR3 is TGTGCCAGCAGCCCTTACAGGGGTCCTGGAAACACCATATATTTT. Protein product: CASSPYRGPGNTIYF.

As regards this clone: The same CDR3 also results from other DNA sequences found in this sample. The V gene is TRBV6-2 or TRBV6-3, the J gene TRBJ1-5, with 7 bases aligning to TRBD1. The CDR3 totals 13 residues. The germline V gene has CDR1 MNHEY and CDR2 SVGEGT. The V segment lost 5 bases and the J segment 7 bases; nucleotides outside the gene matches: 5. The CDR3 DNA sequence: TGTGCCAGCAGTCGACAGGGTACGCAGCCCCAGCATTTT. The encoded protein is CASSRQGTQPQHF.

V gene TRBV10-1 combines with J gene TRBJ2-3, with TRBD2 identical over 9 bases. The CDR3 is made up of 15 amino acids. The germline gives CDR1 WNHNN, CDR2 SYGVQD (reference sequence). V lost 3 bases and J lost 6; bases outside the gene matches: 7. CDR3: CASSEGLAGRDTQYF. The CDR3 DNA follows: TGCGCCAGCAGTGAAGGGCTAGCGGGGAGGGATACGCAGTATTTT.

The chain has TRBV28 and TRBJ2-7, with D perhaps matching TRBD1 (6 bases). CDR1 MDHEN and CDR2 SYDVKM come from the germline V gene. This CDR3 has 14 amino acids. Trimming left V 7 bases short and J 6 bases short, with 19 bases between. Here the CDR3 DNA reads TGTGCCAGCAACTCACAGGGCAGGTCGGGCGAGCAGTACTTC. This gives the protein CASNSQGRSGEQYF.

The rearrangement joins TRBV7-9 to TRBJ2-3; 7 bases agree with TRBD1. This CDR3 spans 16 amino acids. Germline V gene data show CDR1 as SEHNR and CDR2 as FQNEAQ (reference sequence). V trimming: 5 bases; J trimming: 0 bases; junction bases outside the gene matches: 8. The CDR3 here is CASSEPQGKSTDTQYF. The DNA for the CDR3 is TGTGCCAGCAGCGAGCCACAGGGGAAAAGCACAGATACGCAGTATTTT.

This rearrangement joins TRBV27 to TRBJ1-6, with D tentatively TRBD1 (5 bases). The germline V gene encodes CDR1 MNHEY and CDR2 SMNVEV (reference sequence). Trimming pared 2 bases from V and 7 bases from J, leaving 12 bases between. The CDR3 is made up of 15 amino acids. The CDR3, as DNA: TGTGCCAGCAGTTTAACAGGCCGGTCAAATTCACCCCTCCACTTT. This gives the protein CASSLTGRSNSPLHF.

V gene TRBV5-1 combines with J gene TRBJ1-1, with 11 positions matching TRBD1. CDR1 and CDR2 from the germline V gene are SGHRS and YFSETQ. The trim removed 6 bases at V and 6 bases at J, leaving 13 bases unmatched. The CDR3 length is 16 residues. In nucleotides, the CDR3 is TGCGCCAGCACACAGGGACAGGGGGTCCTAGCCGCTGAAGCTTTCTTT. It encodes CASTQGQGVLAAEAFF.

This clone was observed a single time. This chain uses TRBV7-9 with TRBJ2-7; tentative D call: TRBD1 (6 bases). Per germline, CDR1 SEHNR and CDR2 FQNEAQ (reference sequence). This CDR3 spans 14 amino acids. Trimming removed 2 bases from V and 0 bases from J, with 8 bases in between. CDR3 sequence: CASSLTGISYEQYF. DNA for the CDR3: TGTGCCAGCAGCTTAACAGGGATCTCCTACGAGCAGTACTTC.

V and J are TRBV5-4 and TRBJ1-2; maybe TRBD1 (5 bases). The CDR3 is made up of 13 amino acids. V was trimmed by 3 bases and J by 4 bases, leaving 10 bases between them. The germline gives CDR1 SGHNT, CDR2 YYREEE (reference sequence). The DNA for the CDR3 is TGTGCCAGCAGCTCCGACAGAATCTATGGCTACACCTTC. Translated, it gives CASSSDRIYGYTF. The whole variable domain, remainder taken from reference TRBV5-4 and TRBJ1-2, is ETGVTQSPTHLIKTRGQQVTLRCSSQSGHNTVSWYQQALGQGPQFIFQYYREEENGRGNFPPRFSGLQFPNYSSELNVNALELDDSALYLCASSSDRIYGYTFGSGTRLTVV.

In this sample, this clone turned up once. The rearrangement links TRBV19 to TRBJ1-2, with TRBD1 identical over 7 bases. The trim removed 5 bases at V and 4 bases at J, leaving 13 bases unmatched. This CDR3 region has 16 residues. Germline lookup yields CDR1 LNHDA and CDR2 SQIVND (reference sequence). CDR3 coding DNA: TGTGCCAGTAGTGCCCCCGGGACAGAAATTTTCTATGGCTACACCTTC. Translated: CASSAPGTEIFYGYTF.

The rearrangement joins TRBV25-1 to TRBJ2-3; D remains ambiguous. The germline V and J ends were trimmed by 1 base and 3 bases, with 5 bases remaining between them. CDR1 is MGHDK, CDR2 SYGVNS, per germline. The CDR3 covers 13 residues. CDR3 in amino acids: CASSELATDTQYF. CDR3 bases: TGTGCCAGCAGTGAATTGGCAACAGATACGCAGTATTTT. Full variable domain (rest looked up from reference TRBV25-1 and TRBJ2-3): EADIYQTPRYLVIGTGKKITLECSQTMGHDKMYWYQQDPGMELHLIHYSYGVNSTEKGDLSSESTVSRIRTEHFPLTLESARPSHTSQYLCASSELATDTQYFGPGTRLTVL.

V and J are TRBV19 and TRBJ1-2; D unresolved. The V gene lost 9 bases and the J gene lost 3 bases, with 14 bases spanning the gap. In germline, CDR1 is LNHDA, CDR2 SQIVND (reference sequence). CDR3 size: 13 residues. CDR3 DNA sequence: TGTGCCAGCACCGGCCCGGGTTACTATGGCTACACCTTC. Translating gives CASTGPGYYGYTF. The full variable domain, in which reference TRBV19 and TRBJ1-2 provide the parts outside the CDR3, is DGGITQSPKYLFRKEGQNVTLSCEQNLNHDAMYWYRQDPGQGLRLIYYSQIVNDFQKGDIAEGYSVSREKKESFPLTVTSAQKNPTAFYLCASTGPGYYGYTFGSGTRLTVV.